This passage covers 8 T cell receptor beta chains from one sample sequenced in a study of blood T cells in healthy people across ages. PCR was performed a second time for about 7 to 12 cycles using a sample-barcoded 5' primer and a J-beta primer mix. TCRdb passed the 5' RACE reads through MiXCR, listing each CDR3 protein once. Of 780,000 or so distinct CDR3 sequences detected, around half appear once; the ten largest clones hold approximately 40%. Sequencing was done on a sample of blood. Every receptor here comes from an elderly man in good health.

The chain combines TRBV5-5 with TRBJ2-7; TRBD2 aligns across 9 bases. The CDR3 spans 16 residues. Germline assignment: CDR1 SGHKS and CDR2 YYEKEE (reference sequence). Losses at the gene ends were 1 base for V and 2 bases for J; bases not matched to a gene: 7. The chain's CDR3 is CASSLSSGSMTYEQYF. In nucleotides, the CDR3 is TGTGCCAGCAGCTTGAGTAGCGGGAGCATGACCTACGAGCAGTACTTC.

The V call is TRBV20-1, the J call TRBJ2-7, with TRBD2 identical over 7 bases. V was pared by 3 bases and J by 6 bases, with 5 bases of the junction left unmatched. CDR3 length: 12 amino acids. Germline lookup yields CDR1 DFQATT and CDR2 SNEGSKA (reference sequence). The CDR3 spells CSASRVAGEQYF. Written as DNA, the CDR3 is TGCAGTGCTAGTCGCGTAGCGGGCGAGCAGTACTTC.

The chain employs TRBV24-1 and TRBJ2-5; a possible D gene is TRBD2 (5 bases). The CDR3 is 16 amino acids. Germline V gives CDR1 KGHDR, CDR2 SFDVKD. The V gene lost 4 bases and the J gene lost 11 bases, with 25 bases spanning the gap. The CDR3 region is CATSESTPGGTGEQYF. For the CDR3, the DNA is TGTGCCACCAGTGAATCAACGCCCGGAGGCACTGGGGAGCAGTACTTC.

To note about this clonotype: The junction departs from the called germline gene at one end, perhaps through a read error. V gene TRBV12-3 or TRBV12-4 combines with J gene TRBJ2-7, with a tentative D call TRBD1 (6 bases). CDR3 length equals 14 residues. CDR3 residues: CTSSFGGQLYEQYF. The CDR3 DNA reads TGTACCAGCAGTTTTGGCGGACAGCTTTACGAGCAGTACTTC.

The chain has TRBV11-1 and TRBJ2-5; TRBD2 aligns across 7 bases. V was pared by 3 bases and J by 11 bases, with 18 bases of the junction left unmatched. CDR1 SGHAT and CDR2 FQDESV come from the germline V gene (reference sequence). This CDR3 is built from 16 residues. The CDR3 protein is CASSLGGGRLGNEQYF. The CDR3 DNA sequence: TGTGCCAGCAGCTTGGGGGGAGGGAGACTGGGAAATGAGCAGTACTTC.

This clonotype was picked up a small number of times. Here the CDR3 DNA reads TGTGCCAGCAGCTCCCCTTCTCGGACTAGCGGGGAAGAACACAGATACGCGTATTTT. Its translation: CASSSPSRTSGEEHRYAYF. The rearrangement links TRBV11-2 to TRBJ2-3; the match to TRBD2 covers 12 bases. Per the germline V gene, CDR1 is SGHAT and CDR2 is FQNNGV. V was clipped by 4 bases and J by 14 bases; unmatched bases: 25. This CDR3 has 19 residues.

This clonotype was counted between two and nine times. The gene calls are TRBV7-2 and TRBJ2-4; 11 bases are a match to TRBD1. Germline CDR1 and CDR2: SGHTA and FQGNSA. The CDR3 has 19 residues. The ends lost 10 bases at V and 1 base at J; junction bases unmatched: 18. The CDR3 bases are TGTGCCAAGCTCCTCGCGAGGGACAGGGGGGATCGGGCCAAAAACATTCAGTACTTC. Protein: CAKLLARDRGDRAKNIQYF.

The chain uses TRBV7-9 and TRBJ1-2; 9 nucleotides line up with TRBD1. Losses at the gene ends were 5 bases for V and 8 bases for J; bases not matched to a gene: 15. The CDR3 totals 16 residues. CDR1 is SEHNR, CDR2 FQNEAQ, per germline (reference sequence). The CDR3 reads CASSPGQGLPQRGYTF. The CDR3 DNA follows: TGTGCCAGCAGCCCCGGACAGGGGCTCCCCCAACGGGGCTACACCTTC. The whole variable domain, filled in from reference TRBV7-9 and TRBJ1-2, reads DTGVSQNPRHKITKRGQNVTFRCDPISEHNRLYWYRQTLGQGPEFLTYFQNEAQLEKSRLLSDRFSAERPKGSFSTLEIQRTEQGDSAMYLCASSPGQGLPQRGYTFGSGTRLTVV.